One and the same sample provided the 30 T cell receptor beta chains below, sequenced in a study of T cells in Graves' hyperthyroidism and ophthalmopathy. TCR beta CDR3 regions were amplified from RNA. The HTBI primer set served for first-round RT-PCR of the TCR CDR3. TCRdb reprocessed the multiplex PCR reads via MiXCR and lists one record per CDR3 protein. The sample carries some 530,000 distinct CDR3 sequences, 22% recorded once. The sequencing input was blood. These receptors came from a woman aged 70-85 years with Graves' ophthalmopathy.

The J gene is TRBJ1-4, the V gene TRBV3-1; the D gene is possibly TRBD1 (6 bases). This CDR3 is 16 amino acids long. CDR1 LGHDT and CDR2 YNNKEL come from the germline V gene (reference sequence). The V gene lost 5 bases and the J gene lost 3 bases, with 16 bases spanning the gap. CDR3 nucleotides: TGTGCCAGCAGCGGAGCTTCAGGGGTAGCTAATGAAAAACTGTTTTTT. This translates into CASSGASGVANEKLFF. Together with reference TRBV3-1 and TRBJ1-4, the CDR3 gives the full variable domain: DTAVSQTPKYLVTQMGNDKSIKCEQNLGHDTMYWYKQDSKKFLKIMFSYNNKELIINETVPNRFSPKSPDKAHLNLHINSLELGDSAVYFCASSGASGVANEKLFFGSGTQLSVL.

The V gene is TRBV20-1, the J gene TRBJ2-7; 11 positions agree with TRBD2. Losses at the gene ends were 5 bases for V and 7 bases for J; bases not matched to a gene: 13. CDR1 is DFQATT, CDR2 SNEGSKA, per germline (reference sequence). The CDR3 runs to 15 residues. CDR3 nucleotide sequence: TGCAGTGCTCCAGGGACTAGCGGACTGCCATGGGAGCAGTACTTC. It is translated as CSAPGTSGLPWEQYF.

The chain links TRBV19 to TRBJ2-5, with D tentatively TRBD1 (7 bases). Germline CDR1 is LNHDA and CDR2 is SQIVND (reference sequence). The CDR3 loop spans 15 amino acids. The V and J ends lost 4 bases and 5 bases respectively, with 17 bases between them. The CDR3 nucleotides read TGTGCCAGTAGTAAACTATCGACAGGGAGGGAGACCCAGTACTTC. It is translated as CASSKLSTGRETQYF.

A remark on this clonotype: Just one base apart from a much larger clone, this may be a read error. The chain couples TRBV12-3 or TRBV12-4 to TRBJ2-7, with 11 positions matching TRBD2. Trimming cost V 2 bases and J 1 base; bases outside gene matches: 1. The CDR3 covers 15 residues. The CDR3: CASSLSSGRSYEQYF. CDR3 bases: TGTGCCAGCAGTTTATCTAGCGGGAGGTCCTACGAGCAGTACTTC.

The rearrangement joins TRBV20-1 to TRBJ1-1; 7 bases agree with TRBD1. Germline loops: CDR1 DFQATT, CDR2 SNEGSKA (reference sequence). The CDR3 is made up of 14 amino acids. V shed 1 base and J 3 bases; nucleotides not matched to a gene: 5. Here the CDR3 DNA reads TGCAGTGCTAGAGTTTTAACAGGGGACACTGAAGCTTTCTTT. Encoded protein: CSARVLTGDTEAFF.

This clonotype appeared a single time. Being one base from a much bigger clone, this may be a read error. V gene TRBV7-2 combines with J gene TRBJ2-1; D perhaps matches TRBD1 (6 bases). The J call is uncertain, as TRBJ2-7 better fits the DNA end. The CDR3 sequence is 15 residues long. Germline CDR1 reads SGHTA; CDR2 reads FQGNSA. The CDR3 DNA sequence: TGTGCCAGCAGAATGGGAGCTGTTGGGGGCAATGAGCAGTACTTC. Residues: CASRMGAVGGNEQYF.

The chain has TRBV29-1 and TRBJ1-2; no definite D call. This CDR3 is built from 11 residues. Trimming stripped 3 bases from V and 6 bases from J, with 8 bases between. The germline CDR1 and CDR2 sequences are SQVTM and ANQGSEA. As DNA, the CDR3 is TGCAGCGTTGACGCCTGGGATGGCTACACCTTC. This gives the protein CSVDAWDGYTF.

This clonotype was observed a few times. V and J are TRBV27 and TRBJ1-6, with unresolved D. Trimming left V 2 bases short and J 4 bases short, with 6 bases between. Germline V CDR1 and CDR2: MNHEY, SMNVEV (reference sequence). CDR3 length equals 14 residues. The CDR3 sequence is CASSLGPYNSPLHF. CDR3 DNA: TGTGCCAGCAGTTTAGGCCCGTATAATTCACCCCTCCACTTT.

This clonotype has just a few counts. This chain connects TRBV5-6 to TRBJ2-2; no definite D call. Trimming pared 2 bases from V and 4 bases from J, leaving 12 bases between. The CDR3 is 15 residues long. The V gene's germline CDR1 is SGHDT and CDR2 YYEEEE. Here the CDR3 reads CASSLGPSVTGELFF. The CDR3 nucleotides are TGTGCCAGCAGCTTAGGACCCTCAGTCACCGGGGAGCTGTTTTTT.

This clonotype was detected a few times. The chain recombines TRBV7-2 with TRBJ2-2, with 9 nucleotides matching TRBD2. Trimming cost V 5 bases and J 6 bases; bases outside gene matches: 10. In germline, CDR1 is SGHTA, CDR2 FQGNSA. CDR3 length: 16 residues. The CDR3: CASSTGLASLSGELFF. As DNA, the CDR3 is TGTGCCAGCAGCACAGGACTAGCGAGTTTATCCGGGGAGCTGTTTTTT.

The V gene is TRBV6-7, the J gene TRBJ1-1, with D possibly matching TRBD1 (5 bases). Being an ORF, TRBV6-7 has a function that is uncertain. The V and J ends lost 5 bases and 4 bases respectively, with 20 bases between them. The CDR3 has 16 residues. CDR3 nucleotide sequence: TGTGCCAGCAGTCCCTCGGGGGGGGTGTGGGGCACTGAAGCTTTCTTT. Translation gives CASSPSGGVWGTEAFF.

This clonotype was seen a handful of times. The CDR3 DNA is TGTGCCAGCAGCCAAGTTGCTAGCCGAGGTACGCAGTATTTT. It specifies CASSQVASRGTQYF. This rearrangement joins TRBV3-1 to TRBJ2-3; D is perhaps TRBD2 (5 bases). Germline V gives CDR1 LGHDT, CDR2 YNNKEL (reference sequence). Between the trimmed V and J ends, which lost 1 base and 8 bases, there was a span of 13 bases. This CDR3 is 14 amino acids long.

In its sample, this clonotype was seen a few times. The chain employs TRBV18 and TRBJ2-1, with 7 nucleotides matching TRBD1. V was pared by 4 bases and J by 7 bases, with 10 bases of the junction left unmatched. Germline CDR1 and CDR2: KGHSH and LQKENI. This CDR3 has 15 residues. The CDR3, as DNA: TGTGCCAGCTCACGAGAGAAGACAGGGTGGAATGAGCAGTTCTTC. This translates into CASSREKTGWNEQFF.

This clonotype was seen ten or more times. V gene TRBV28 combines with J gene TRBJ2-7; TRBD1 might be the D (6 bases). CDR3 length: 12 residues. Germline V gene lookup returns CDR1 MDHEN and CDR2 SYDVKM. V was clipped by 6 bases and J by 2 bases, with 8 bases between them. The CDR3 DNA follows: TGTGCCAGCAGACAGGGCACCTACGAGCAGTACTTC. This codes for CASRQGTYEQYF. Full variable domain (outside the CDR3, taken from reference TRBV28 and TRBJ2-7): DVKVTQSSRYLVKRTGEKVFLECVQDMDHENMFWYRQDPGLGLRLIYFSYDVKMKEKGDIPEGYSVSREKKERFSLILESASTNQTSMYLCASRQGTYEQYFGPGTRLTVT.

The chain uses TRBV12-3 or TRBV12-4 and TRBJ2-5; 10 bases line up with TRBD1. The CDR3 has 15 amino acids. With 3 bases clipped from V and 5 bases from J, the junction kept 6 bases outside the gene matches. The CDR3 region has the DNA TGTGCCAGCAGTTTGGGGGGGGACAGGGGCGAGACCCAGTACTTC. Its protein is CASSLGGDRGETQYF.

V usage is TRBV28 and J usage is TRBJ2-2; D not certain. The V gene lost 1 base and the J gene lost 10 bases, with 4 bases spanning the gap. Per the germline V gene, CDR1 is MDHEN and CDR2 is SYDVKM. This CDR3 spans 11 amino acids. The CDR3 sequence: CASSLFEELFF. CDR3 DNA sequence: TGTGCCAGCAGTTTATTCGAGGAGCTGTTTTTT.

The V call is TRBV20-1, the J call TRBJ2-5; the match to TRBD2 covers 12 bases. The CDR3 runs 15 residues. V was pared by 1 base and J by 6 bases, with 6 bases of the junction left unmatched. CDR1 DFQATT and CDR2 SNEGSKA come from the germline V gene (reference sequence). In DNA form, the CDR3 reads TGCAGTGCTAGAGGTTCGACTAGCGGGAGACAGACCCAGTACTTC. As protein: CSARGSTSGRQTQYF.

This clonotype occurred many times. The chain joins TRBV11-2 to TRBJ2-1, with a tentative D call TRBD2 (6 bases). The germline V gene encodes CDR1 SGHAT and CDR2 FQNNGV. CDR3 length: 13 amino acids. V lost 1 base to trimming and J lost 6 bases, with 7 bases between them. CDR3 in amino acids: CASSLGRGNEQFF. CDR3 DNA: TGTGCCAGCAGCTTAGGGCGGGGCAATGAGCAGTTCTTC. Drawing the rest from reference TRBV11-2 and TRBJ2-1, the complete variable domain is EAGVAQSPRYKIIEKRQSVAFWCNPISGHATLYWYQQILGQGPKLLIQFQNNGVVDDSQLPKDRFSAERLKGVDSTLKIQPAKLEDSAVYLCASSLGRGNEQFFGPGTRLTVL.

This clonotype appeared many times. The V call is TRBV20-1, the J call TRBJ2-1, with 10 bases fitting TRBD1. The CDR3 spans 15 residues. With V trimmed by 3 bases and J by 2 bases, 4 bases remained unmatched. Looked up from germline, CDR1 is DFQATT and CDR2 is SNEGSKA (reference sequence). For the CDR3, the DNA is TGCAGTGCTAGCGGGACAGGGGTCACCTACAATGAGCAGTTCTTC. Its translation: CSASGTGVTYNEQFF.

This clonotype was seen many times. With a much larger clone just one base away, this may be a read error. This rearrangement joins TRBV2 to TRBJ2-5, with TRBD2 as a possible D gene (6 bases). Trimming pared 1 base from V and 5 bases from J, leaving 14 bases between. The CDR3 length is 15 residues. The germline CDR1 and CDR2 sequences are SNHLY and FYNNEI. This CDR3 reads CASSEGTGEVETQYF. The CDR3 region has the DNA TGTGCCAGCAGTGAAGGGACGGGAGAGGTTGAGACCCAGTACTTC.

The V call is TRBV3-1, the J call TRBJ1-1, with a weak D call TRBD1 (6 bases). Germline CDR1 is LGHDT and CDR2 is YNNKEL (reference sequence). The V end lost 4 bases, the J end lost 2 bases, and 14 bases lay between the germline ends. The CDR3 contains 15 residues. CDR3 bases: TGTGCCAGCAGCCCAGGGGCCGGGGGTAACACTGAAGCTTTCTTT. Protein sequence: CASSPGAGGNTEAFF.

This rearrangement joins TRBV6-1 to TRBJ2-5, with a tentative D call TRBD1 (5 bases). The CDR3 consists of 14 residues. Trimming removed 0 bases at V and 2 bases at J, with 7 bases between. Germline lookup yields CDR1 MNHNS and CDR2 SASEGT. The CDR3: CASSEAGQQETQYF. Written as DNA, the CDR3 is TGTGCCAGCAGTGAAGCGGGGCAGCAAGAGACCCAGTACTTC.

This clonotype was counted many times. J is TRBJ1-2 and V is TRBV2; tentative D call: TRBD1 (5 bases). This CDR3 is built from 14 residues. Germline CDR1 SNHLY, CDR2 FYNNEI. V dropped 7 bases and J dropped 2 bases, with 14 bases sitting between them. The CDR3: CASTGAAPNYGYTF. The CDR3 DNA is TGTGCCAGCACCGGGGCAGCTCCAAACTATGGCTACACCTTC.

This clonotype was observed at least ten times. The chain couples TRBV30 to TRBJ1-5; weak D call: TRBD1 (6 bases). V lost 0 bases and J lost 3, with 9 bases in between. The length of the CDR3 is 14 residues. Germline V CDR1 and CDR2: GTSNPN, SVGIG (reference sequence). In DNA, the CDR3 is TGTGCCTGGAGTGTGACAGGTCCCAATCAGCCCCAGCATTTT. Protein sequence: CAWSVTGPNQPQHF.

V and J are TRBV12-5 and TRBJ1-1; 8 positions agree with TRBD1. The germline V gene has CDR1 LGHNT and CDR2 FRNRAP. The CDR3 runs 16 residues. V lost 5 bases to trimming and J lost 1 base; unmatched junction nucleotides: 9. The CDR3 region has the DNA TGTGCTAGTGGTCGCCCTCCAGGACAGGGGAACACTGAAGCTTTCTTT. The encoded protein is CASGRPPGQGNTEAFF. Full variable domain (remainder filled in from reference TRBV12-5 and TRBJ1-1): DARVTQTPRHKVTEMGQEVTMRCQPILGHNTVFWYRQTMMQGLELLAYFRNRAPLDDSGMPKDRFSAEMPDATLATLKIQPSEPRDSAVYFCASGRPPGQGNTEAFFGQGTRLTVV.

A word on this clonotype: It may be a read error: a sequence one base away is much more abundant. The J gene is TRBJ2-7, the V gene TRBV11-2, with D possibly being TRBD2 (6 bases). CDR3 length: 13 amino acids. The germline V and J ends were trimmed by 5 bases and 8 bases, with 16 bases remaining between them. In germline, CDR1 is SGHAT, CDR2 FQNNGV. CDR3 residues: CASSPRTIGKQYF. DNA for the CDR3: TGTGCCAGCAGCCCCCGGACTATTGGGAAGCAGTACTTC.

This clonotype was counted only a few times. The chain is built from TRBV6-1 and TRBJ1-2; D not resolved. This CDR3 has 13 residues. Germline assignment: CDR1 MNHNS and CDR2 SASEGT. V was pared by 4 bases and J by 8 bases, with 14 bases between. CDR3 DNA sequence: TGTGCCAGCAGTGGACAAGAGTTTGCAGGCTACACCTTC. This gives the protein CASSGQEFAGYTF.

Only a few counts were recorded for this clonotype. The DNA of the CDR3 is TGTGCCAGCTCACCAAGCTTGGGGGTTTTTGAAGCTTTCTTT. Its protein product is CASSPSLGVFEAFF. The chain links TRBV18 to TRBJ1-1, with D perhaps matching TRBD1 (5 bases). CDR1 KGHSH and CDR2 LQKENI come from the germline V gene. Trimming shortened V by 2 bases and J by 7 bases, and 14 bases separated the two germline ends. CDR3 length: 14 residues.

This clonotype was counted a few times. The chain employs TRBV11-2 and TRBJ2-4, with 12 bases lining up with TRBD2. This CDR3 region has 17 residues. With V trimmed by 4 bases and J by 3 bases, 7 bases remained unmatched. The V gene's germline CDR1 is SGHAT and CDR2 FQNNGV. The CDR3 DNA sequence: TGTGCCAGCAGCTCCTTGACTAGCGGGAGAGGCAAAAACATTCAGTACTTC. It encodes CASSSLTSGRGKNIQYF.

CDR3 coding DNA: TGCGCCAGCAGCTTAAGCGGGATCCCCACAGATACGCAGTATTTT. Residues: CASSLSGIPTDTQYF. This rearrangement joins TRBV5-1 to TRBJ2-3; 7 bases match TRBD2. J gave up 2 bases and V 2 bases, and 5 bases lay outside the gene matches. Germline values: CDR1 SGHRS, CDR2 YFSETQ. The CDR3 loop spans 15 amino acids.